The 26 T cell receptor beta chains below were found in one sample sequenced in a study of cytomegalovirus exposure and HLA in healthy donors. A multiplex PCR was run with 60 Vbeta primers and 13 Jbeta primers. Only in-frame clones appear in the TCRdb table, and some are missing; sequencing was by immunoSEQ multiplex PCR. There are approximately 170,000 clones in the sample; over 80% occur only once, and approximately 2.2% lies in the top ten. Specimen: PBMCs. Every receptor here comes from a male donor in good health and CMV-seronegative.

V gene TRBV7-8 combines with J gene TRBJ2-5, with a tentative D call TRBD2 (5 bases). Germline assignment: CDR1 SGHVS and CDR2 FQNEAQ. The CDR3 contains 13 residues. The V and J ends lost 5 bases and 5 bases respectively, with 12 bases between them. CDR3 residues: CASSRGPLETQYF. The CDR3, as DNA: TGTGCCAGCAGCCGGGGTCCGTTGGAGACCCAGTACTTC. The whole variable domain, remainder taken from reference TRBV7-8 and TRBJ2-5, is GAGVSQSPRYKVAKRGQDVALRCDPISGHVSLFWYQQALGQGPEFLTYFQNEAQLDKSGLPSDRFFAERPEGSVSTLKIQRTQQEDSAVYLCASSRGPLETQYFGPGTRLLVL.

The rearrangement uses TRBV7-9 and TRBJ1-6; D gene ambiguous. The germline V gene encodes CDR1 SEHNR and CDR2 FQNEAQ (reference sequence). V was cut by 2 bases and J by 10 bases, with 6 bases left in between. The length of the CDR3 is 12 residues. The CDR3 DNA sequence: TGTGCCAGCAGCTTACCCGGGTCACCCCTCCACTTT. Amino acids: CASSLPGSPLHF.

The chain combines TRBV7-9 with TRBJ2-5; 11 nucleotides agree with TRBD1. CDR1 SEHNR and CDR2 FQNEAQ come from the germline V gene (reference sequence). This CDR3 comprises 19 residues. Trimming removed 3 bases from V and 7 bases from J; junction bases left unmatched: 19. In nucleotides, the CDR3 is TGTGCCAGCAGCTTCTCTCGTGGACAGGGGGCGCGTATTGCGGTGACCCAGTACTTC. Protein sequence: CASSFSRGQGARIAVTQYF.

This chain uses TRBV27 with TRBJ1-1, with 9 bases lining up with TRBD1. CDR3 length: 13 amino acids. J gave up 5 bases and V 6 bases, and 4 bases lay outside the gene matches. CDR1 is MNHEY and CDR2 is SMNVEV in the germline V gene (reference sequence). CDR3 coding DNA: TGTGCCAGCAGATACAGGGGGCGAACTGAAGCTTTCTTT. This encodes CASRYRGRTEAFF.

The rearrangement uses TRBV5-5 and TRBJ2-3; 7 nucleotides align to TRBD2. The germline V gene has CDR1 SGHKS and CDR2 YYEKEE (reference sequence). The V gene end was trimmed by 6 bases and the J gene end by 9 bases; junction bases not matched to a gene: 13. This CDR3 region has 14 residues. The CDR3 protein is CASTPTGTIGTQYF. CDR3 DNA: TGTGCCAGCACCCCAACCGGGACTATAGGCACGCAGTATTTT.

The chain uses TRBV6-1 and TRBJ2-3; TRBD2 matches at 7 bases. The J segment lost 2 bases and the V segment lost 4 bases, leaving 15 bases of the junction unmatched. CDR3 length equals 18 residues. The germline CDR1 and CDR2 sequences are MNHNS and SASEGT. CDR3 residues: CASSGGWGGTVITDTQYF. The CDR3 DNA is TGTGCCAGCAGTGGGGGGTGGGGGGGAACAGTAATCACAGATACGCAGTATTTT.

The chain couples TRBV5-1 to TRBJ2-7; TRBD2 aligns across 8 bases. Losses at the gene ends were 3 bases for V and 6 bases for J; bases not matched to a gene: 8. Germline V gene lookup returns CDR1 SGHRS and CDR2 YFSETQ. The CDR3 is 14 residues long. The chain's CDR3 is CASSSGGAVGEQYF. The CDR3 DNA reads TGCGCCAGCAGCTCCGGGGGGGCAGTAGGCGAGCAGTACTTC.

The rearrangement uses TRBV2 and TRBJ1-5; TRBD1 is a possible D gene (5 bases). The CDR3 totals 15 residues. Trimming took 6 bases from V and 0 from J, leaving 12 bases between them. The germline V gene encodes CDR1 SNHLY and CDR2 FYNNEI. The DNA for the CDR3 is TGTGCCAGCAGCAGGGCCAGGAATAGCAATCAGCCCCAGCATTTT. Translating it yields CASSRARNSNQPQHF. Supplemented by reference TRBV2 and TRBJ1-5, the full variable domain reads EPEVTQTPSHQVTQMGQEVILRCVPISNHLYFYWYRQILGQKVEFLVSFYNNEISEKSEIFDDQFSVERPDGSNFTLKIRSTKLEDSAMYFCASSRARNSNQPQHFGDGTRLSIL.

The chain recombines TRBV19 with TRBJ1-2, with 8 bases fitting TRBD1. Germline V gene lookup returns CDR1 LNHDA and CDR2 SQIVND (reference sequence). The CDR3 is 13 amino acids. The V gene end was trimmed by 5 bases and the J gene end by 3 bases; junction bases not matched to a gene: 2. CDR3 sequence: CASSQGADYGYTF. CDR3 in DNA: TGTGCCAGTAGTCAGGGGGCGGACTATGGCTACACCTTC.

The table lists this clone with a count of one. This chain connects TRBV11-3 to TRBJ1-1; no definite D call. Trimming removed 5 bases from V and 2 bases from J, with 15 bases in between. The CDR3 is made up of 15 amino acids. Germline V gene lookup returns CDR1 SGHNT and CDR2 YENEEA. CDR3 in amino acids: CASSDPRTGNTEAFF. The CDR3 DNA reads as TGTGCCAGCAGCGACCCCCGGACTGGAAACACTGAAGCTTTCTTT.

This clone has just one count. The gene calls are TRBV7-2 and TRBJ1-1; D call uncertain. V was clipped by 6 bases and J by 1 base, with 18 bases between them. Germline V gene data show CDR1 as SGHTA and CDR2 as FQGNSA. This CDR3 spans 16 amino acids. The CDR3 sequence is CASSNPRGFGNTEAFF. The CDR3 nucleotides are TGTGCCAGCAGTAACCCCCGGGGTTTCGGGAACACTGAAGCTTTCTTT.

The chain joins TRBV7-2 to TRBJ2-1; 7 bases map to TRBD2. The J segment lost 2 bases and the V segment lost 5 bases, leaving 6 bases of the junction unmatched. CDR1 is SGHTA and CDR2 is FQGNSA in the germline V gene. The CDR3 has 15 residues. CDR3 nucleotide sequence: TGTGCCAGCAGCCTCTCGGGGGGAGCCTACAATGAGCAGTTCTTC. Protein sequence: CASSLSGGAYNEQFF.

The CDR3 reads CASSEILPGQGYEQYF. The CDR3 DNA reads TGTGCCAGCAGTGAAATTCTTCCGGGACAGGGTTACGAGCAGTACTTC. The chain links TRBV6-1 to TRBJ2-7, with 9 bases fitting TRBD1. The CDR3 sequence is 16 residues long. The trim removed 2 bases at V and 4 bases at J, leaving 9 bases unmatched. The germline V gene has CDR1 MNHNS and CDR2 SASEGT.

This clone was counted a single time. Germline is not matched at one junction end, which may reflect a read error. Other DNA variants within this sample encode the same CDR3. The chain has TRBV7-9 and TRBJ1-1; TRBD1 matches at 9 bases. This CDR3 region has 16 residues. Looked up from germline, CDR1 is SEHNR and CDR2 is FQNEAQ (reference sequence). CDR3 sequence reads: CASSPRVQGANTEAFF. The CDR3 DNA sequence: TGTGCCAGCAGCCCTAGGGTACAGGGGGCAAACACTGAAGCCTTCTTT.

This clone was observed a few times. This chain links TRBV6-1 with TRBJ1-5; 7 nucleotides match TRBD1. This CDR3 is built from 14 residues. J gave up 4 bases and V 6 bases, and 6 bases lay outside the gene matches. Per the germline V gene, CDR1 is MNHNS and CDR2 is SASEGT. The CDR3 loop reads CASRSIQGNQPQHF. The DNA for the CDR3 is TGTGCCAGCAGATCGATACAGGGGAATCAGCCCCAGCATTTT.

The chain uses TRBV5-1 and TRBJ1-2, with TRBD1 matching over 9 bases. Looked up from germline, CDR1 is SGHRS and CDR2 is YFSETQ. The CDR3 totals 15 residues. The junction had 8 bases not matched to a gene; V was cut back by 2 bases and J by 6 bases. The CDR3 DNA reads TGCGCCAGCAGCTTTCGTACAGGGGGCGCGGATGGCTACACCTTC. Translation: CASSFRTGGADGYTF.

This chain joins TRBV27 and TRBJ2-7, with TRBD1 matching 9 bases. From germline, CDR1 is MNHEY and CDR2 SMNVEV (reference sequence). With V trimmed by 2 bases and J by 4 bases, 0 bases remained unmatched. There are 13 residues in the CDR3. The CDR3 sequence: CASSLGTGYEQYF. The DNA for the CDR3 is TGTGCCAGCAGTTTAGGGACAGGGTACGAGCAGTACTTC.

The chain is built from TRBV7-8 and TRBJ1-5, with TRBD1 matching 9 bases. This CDR3 is built from 17 residues. J was trimmed by 6 bases and V by 3 bases; bases with no gene match: 12. Germline V gene sequence: CDR1 SGHVS, CDR2 FQNEAQ. The CDR3 DNA reads TGTGCCAGCAGCTTCAGAACCCCCCACAGGGGGCGTCAGCCCCAGCATTTT. Encoded protein: CASSFRTPHRGRQPQHF.

This rearrangement joins TRBV19 to TRBJ1-3; D gene uncertain. Germline loops: CDR1 LNHDA, CDR2 SQIVND (reference sequence). CDR3 length equals 14 residues. Trimming took 3 bases from V and 5 from J, leaving 11 bases between them. CDR3 sequence (DNA): TGTGCCAGTAGTATGTGGGGAGGCCGAAACACCATATATTTT. This sequence encodes CASSMWGGRNTIYF.

This chain's CDR3 is CASSSDTGELFF. CDR3 DNA: TGTGCCAGCAGCTCGGACACCGGGGAGCTGTTTTTT. The rearrangement joins TRBV7-9 to TRBJ2-2; no clear D. Trimming stripped 4 bases from V and 3 bases from J, with 3 bases between. This CDR3 region has 12 residues. Germline CDR1 and CDR2: SEHNR and FQNEAQ (reference sequence).

This chain connects TRBV19 to TRBJ1-1, with 7 bases matching TRBD1. V lost 4 bases and J lost 7; bases outside the gene matches: 6. In germline, CDR1 is LNHDA, CDR2 SQIVND (reference sequence). This CDR3 spans 13 amino acids. CDR3 residues: CASSTIQGGEAFF. DNA for the CDR3: TGTGCCAGTAGTACAATCCAGGGGGGTGAAGCTTTCTTT. The variable domain in full, completed from reference TRBV19 and TRBJ1-1, reads DGGITQSPKYLFRKEGQNVTLSCEQNLNHDAMYWYRQDPGQGLRLIYYSQIVNDFQKGDIAEGYSVSREKKESFPLTVTSAQKNPTAFYLCASSTIQGGEAFFGQGTRLTVV.

CDR3 DNA sequence: TGTGCCAGCAGCGTAGCTACCCCAGGCGCCACGAGCTCTGGAAACACCATATATTTT. Its protein is CASSVATPGATSSGNTIYF. V usage is TRBV9 and J usage is TRBJ1-3; no clear D. Germline loops: CDR1 SGDLS, CDR2 YYNGEE. This CDR3 comprises 19 residues. V was shortened by 0 bases and J by 0 bases, with 19 bases between the two germline ends.

The rearrangement uses TRBV27 and TRBJ1-1; 8 bases fit TRBD1. This CDR3 has 13 residues. The V gene's germline CDR1 is MNHEY and CDR2 SMNVEV (reference sequence). J lost 4 bases, V lost 7 bases, and 5 bases had no gene match. In DNA, the CDR3 is TGTGCCAGCATTCGGACAGGGAGCACTGAAGCTTTCTTT. Its translation is CASIRTGSTEAFF.

This clone was detected once. The chain recombines TRBV14 with TRBJ1-2; D unclear. V shed 4 bases and J shed 7 bases, with 10 bases lying between them. From germline, CDR1 is SGHDN and CDR2 FVKESK. The CDR3 contains 12 residues. The CDR3 sequence: CASSREGGGYTF. The DNA for the CDR3 is TGTGCCAGCAGCCGAGAGGGAGGTGGCTACACCTTC.

V and J are TRBV2 and TRBJ2-5, with D possibly matching TRBD2 (6 bases). Trimming took off 8 bases at V and 1 base at J, with 14 bases between the two ends. The CDR3 is made up of 14 amino acids. Germline CDR1 reads SNHLY; CDR2 reads FYNNEI. CDR3 nucleotides: TGTGCCAGCGTGCTACTGGAGGGCCAAGAGACCCAGTACTTC. Amino acids: CASVLLEGQETQYF.

This clone was recorded a few times. The chain links TRBV7-9 to TRBJ1-1, with 10 bases that match TRBD1. This CDR3 is built from 19 residues. The J segment lost 9 bases and the V segment lost 5 bases, leaving 24 bases of the junction unmatched. Germline lookup yields CDR1 SEHNR and CDR2 FQNEAQ (reference sequence). The CDR3 is CASSSLGRGGTGDVRKAFF. CDR3 nucleotides: TGTGCCAGCAGCAGCCTAGGACGCGGTGGGACAGGGGATGTCCGGAAAGCTTTCTTT.